What follows is one T cell receptor (beta chain) and its context. Its specific antigen is unknown. It has no much larger one-base neighbor in the sample; base qualities were not kept. V is cut back by 6 bases and J by 2 bases, with 7 bases in the junction unmatched. The CDR3 runs 15 residues from the cysteine to the phenylalanine. Here the CDR3 DNA is all that survives: 45 bases in frame from base 1. CDR1 and CDR2 were assigned from the germline V gene as KGHSH and LQKENI. This sample was taken from a study of T-cell reconstitution after alpha-beta-depleted transplantation in children (dated by TCRdb to about 2016). Regarding the complete study: Using TCR repertoire profiling, the study followed T-cell immune reconstitution in a quantitative way in children after TCRalphabeta/CD19-depleted allogeneic hematopoietic cell transplantation.

The library was made by PCR. The sequencing machine was an Illumina HiSeq 2500. TCR library preparation used molecular barcoding, with unique molecular identifiers applied to normalize quantification of the TCRbeta repertoire. TCRdb cleaned the public reads at Q25 with fastp, built clones with MiXCR and kept in-frame beta chains. Entries are consolidated by CDR3 protein sequence, retaining the most common genes and DNA. In all, the sample holds some 200,000 distinct CDR3 sequences, and 13% to 15% of those were seen once. The ten most abundant clones make up under 15% of the sample. The rearrangement combines TRBV18 with TRBJ2-3, and TRBD1 aligns with 8 junction nucleotides. This clonotype was sampled from a human donor who donated a stem cell graft to a child with acute lymphoblastic leukemia. The sequencing here drew on PBMCs from the stem cell graft donor, taken from the stem cell graft. Here is the DNA: TGTGCCAGCTCGCCTGGGACAGGACACACAGATACGCAGTATTTT. Translated, it reads CASSPGTGHTDTQYF. Extended through the reference TRBV18 and TRBJ2-3 proteins, this CDR3 yields the full variable domain: NAGVMQNPRHLVRRRGQEARLRCSPMKGHSHVYWYRQLPEEGLKFMVYLQKENIIDESGMPKERFSAEFPKEGPSILRIQQVVRGDSAAYFCASSPGTGHTDTQYFGPGTRLTVL.